This is a list of T cell receptor beta chains from one sample in a study of T cells expressing NK-cell markers. TCRdb reprocessed the 5' RACE reads, with one entry per CDR3 protein and no DNA. The table lists about 160,000 distinct CDR3 sequences. Sample: blood T cells: a sorted CD56 or NKG2C T cell subset, CD4+ or CD8+ T cells, or bulk PBMC T cells (not recorded which). The receptors shown here come from a woman aged 18 to 75 in good health. The CDR3 runs from the conserved cysteine through the conserved F or W. Fields, in order: J gene, V gene, CDR3 protein.

TRBJ2-7,TRBV24-1,CATSDGARVGHEQYF
TRBJ1-2,TRBV20-1,CSARGGHTNYGYTF
TRBJ1-2,TRBV5-6,CASSFSGGYTF
TRBJ1-5,TRBV3-1,CASSQDLTQGQPQHF
TRBJ2-7,TRBV7-9,CASSRDRASFGEQYF
TRBJ2-7,TRBV12-3/TRBV12-4,CASSTNRGLGEQYF
TRBJ1-5,TRBV12-3/TRBV12-4,CASSRFYQPQHF
TRBJ2-3,TRBV7-3,CASSPIPSDTQYF
TRBJ2-5,TRBV6-6,CASSRQIQETQYF
TRBJ1-1,TRBV29-1,CSARQGSVTEAFF
TRBJ2-7,TRBV29-1,CSVEDPQRGYEQYF
TRBJ2-1,TRBV2,CASGTRVNEQFF
TRBJ2-7,TRBV24-1,CALRQGYEQYF
TRBJ2-3,TRBV6-5,CASSYTISTDTQYF
TRBJ1-5,TRBV7-8,CASSPRSQPQHF
TRBJ1-1,TRBV7-9,CAENPGVNTEAFF
TRBJ1-5,TRBV4-1,CASSPGPEFNQPQHF
TRBJ1-1,TRBV7-7,CASSRQMNTEAFF
TRBJ2-7,TRBV12-3/TRBV12-4,CASSPHRWTGKGEQYF
TRBJ2-6,TRBV12-3/TRBV12-4,CASSQQGTGANVLTF
TRBJ2-2,TRBV11-2,CASSLDRHTGELFF
TRBJ1-2,TRBV5-5,CASSSGARNYGYTF
TRBJ1-6,TRBV7-8,CASSPPDGLHSPLHF
TRBJ2-3,TRBV5-1,CASSPFVGDTDTQYF
TRBJ1-6,TRBV4-2,CASSQDNSPLHF
TRBJ2-5,TRBV20-1,CSAPPGQLTETQYF
TRBJ1-1,TRBV6-2/TRBV6-3,CASGESGGAEAFF
TRBJ1-3,TRBV7-2,CASSLAAQHGNTIYF
TRBJ2-3,TRBV7-4,CASNPGTSGRGAPDTQYF
TRBJ2-6,TRBV25-1,CASSPFASGANVLTF
TRBJ2-6,TRBV10-3,CAISDTAGGAGANVLTF
TRBJ2-3,TRBV20-1,CSGTGRLADRTDTQYF
TRBJ2-7,TRBV7-2,CASSLPGAYEQYF
TRBJ2-1,TRBV27,CASSLLRAREQFF
TRBJ1-1,TRBV27,CASSFREGSSEAFF
TRBJ2-7,TRBV15,CATSRGPRSGDEQYF
TRBJ2-7,TRBV5-1,CASSGDGYYEQYF
TRBJ1-4,TRBV5-5,CASSFRRGEKLFF
TRBJ2-1,TRBV20-1,CSARKGTSGSDNEQFF
TRBJ2-3,TRBV24-1,CATSATESTDTQYF
TRBJ2-3,TRBV5-1,CASSLEVGLSTDTQYF
TRBJ1-4,TRBV18,CASSPKGTTEKLFF
TRBJ2-1,TRBV15,CATSKTPGLAGAEGYNEQFF
TRBJ2-2,TRBV7-9,CASSSLAVNTGELFF